Listed here is a single T cell receptor (beta chain). Trimming stripped 4 bases from V and 0 bases from J, with 23 bases between. The CDR3 consists of 19 residues. The assay was immunoSEQ multiplex PCR, and TCRdb's table has in-frame clones only and misses some. This table has approximately 150,000 clones, about 91% appearing once. The data belong to a study of blood T cell repertoires in COVID-19. About the study: COVID-19 samples, acute and convalescent, were from the United States, Italy and Spain.

This clonotype originated in a human donor in a cohort sampled during active COVID-19. Sequenced: peripheral blood. The J gene is TRBJ2-4, the V gene TRBV5-3, with D perhaps TRBD1 (5 bases). TRBV5-3 belongs to the ORF category, with a function that is uncertain. In nucleotides, the CDR3 is TGTGCCAGAAGCCCCCACCCGGACACACCAAAAATAGCCAAAAACATTCAGTACTTC. Its protein is CARSPHPDTPKIAKNIQYF.